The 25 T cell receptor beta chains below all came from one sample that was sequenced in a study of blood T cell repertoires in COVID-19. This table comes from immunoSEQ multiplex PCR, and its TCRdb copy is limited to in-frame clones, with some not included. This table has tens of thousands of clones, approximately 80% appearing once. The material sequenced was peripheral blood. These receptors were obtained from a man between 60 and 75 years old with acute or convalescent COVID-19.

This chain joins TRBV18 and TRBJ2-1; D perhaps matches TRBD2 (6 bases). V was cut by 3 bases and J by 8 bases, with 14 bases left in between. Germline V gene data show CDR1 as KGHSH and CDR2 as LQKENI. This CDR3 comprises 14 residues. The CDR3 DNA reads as TGTGCCAGCTCACCTGAGACTAGATCAGATGAGCAGTTCTTC. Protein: CASSPETRSDEQFF. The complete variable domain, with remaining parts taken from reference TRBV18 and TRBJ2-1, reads NAGVMQNPRHLVRRRGQEARLRCSPMKGHSHVYWYRQLPEEGLKFMVYLQKENIIDESGMPKERFSAEFPKEGPSILRIQQVVRGDSAAYFCASSPETRSDEQFFGPGTRLTVL.

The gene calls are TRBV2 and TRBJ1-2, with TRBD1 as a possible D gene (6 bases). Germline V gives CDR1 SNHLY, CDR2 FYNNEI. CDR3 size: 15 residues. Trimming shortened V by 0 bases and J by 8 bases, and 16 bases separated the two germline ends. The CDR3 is CASSEALGAGEGYTF. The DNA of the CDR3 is TGTGCCAGCAGTGAAGCGCTTGGGGCAGGGGAAGGCTACACCTTC. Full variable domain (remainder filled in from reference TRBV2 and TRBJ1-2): EPEVTQTPSHQVTQMGQEVILRCVPISNHLYFYWYRQILGQKVEFLVSFYNNEISEKSEIFDDQFSVERPDGSNFTLKIRSTKLEDSAMYFCASSEALGAGEGYTFGSGTRLTVV.

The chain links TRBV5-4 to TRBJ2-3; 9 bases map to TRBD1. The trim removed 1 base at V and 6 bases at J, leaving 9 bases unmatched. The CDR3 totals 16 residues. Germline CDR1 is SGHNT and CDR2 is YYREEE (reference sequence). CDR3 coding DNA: TGTGCCAGCAGCTTGCCGGGACAGGGAGGCGGGGATACGCAGTATTTT. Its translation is CASSLPGQGGGDTQYF.

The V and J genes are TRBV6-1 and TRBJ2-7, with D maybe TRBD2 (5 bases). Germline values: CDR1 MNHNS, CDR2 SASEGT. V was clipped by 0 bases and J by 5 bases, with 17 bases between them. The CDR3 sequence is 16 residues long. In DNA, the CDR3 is TGTGCCAGCAGTGAAGCGCTCCTAGCCGGAGTCGACGAGCAGTACTTC. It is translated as CASSEALLAGVDEQYF.

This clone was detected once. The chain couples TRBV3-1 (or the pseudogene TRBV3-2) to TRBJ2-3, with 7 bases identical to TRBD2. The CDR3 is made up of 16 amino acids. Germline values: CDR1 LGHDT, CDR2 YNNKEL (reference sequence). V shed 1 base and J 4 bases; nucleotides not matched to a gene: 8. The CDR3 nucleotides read TGTGCCAGCAGCCAAGGGCTAGCGGTGTCCTCAGATACGCAGTATTTT. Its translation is CASSQGLAVSSDTQYF.

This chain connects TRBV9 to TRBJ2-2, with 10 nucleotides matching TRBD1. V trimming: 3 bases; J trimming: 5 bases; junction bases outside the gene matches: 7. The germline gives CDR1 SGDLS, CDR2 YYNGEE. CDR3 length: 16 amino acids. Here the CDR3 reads CASSEGGTGVTGELFF. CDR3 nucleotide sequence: TGTGCCAGCAGCGAAGGTGGGACAGGGGTGACCGGGGAGCTGTTTTTT.

The CDR3 DNA follows: TGTGCCAGCAGCTTTGGCGGGGGCGTGGGGGAGACCCAGTACTTC. Protein sequence: CASSFGGGVGETQYF. V usage is TRBV7-9 and J usage is TRBJ2-5, with D possibly being TRBD2 (7 bases). The CDR3 sequence is 15 residues long. Trimming removed 3 bases at V and 5 bases at J, with 16 bases between. Germline CDR1 and CDR2: SEHNR and FQNEAQ (reference sequence).

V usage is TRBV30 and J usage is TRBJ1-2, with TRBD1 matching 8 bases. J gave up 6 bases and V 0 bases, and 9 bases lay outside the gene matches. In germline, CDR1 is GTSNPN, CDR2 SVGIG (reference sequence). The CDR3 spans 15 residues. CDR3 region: CAWSVLAGGGDGYTF. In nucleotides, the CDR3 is TGTGCCTGGAGTGTACTGGCAGGGGGCGGTGATGGCTACACCTTC.

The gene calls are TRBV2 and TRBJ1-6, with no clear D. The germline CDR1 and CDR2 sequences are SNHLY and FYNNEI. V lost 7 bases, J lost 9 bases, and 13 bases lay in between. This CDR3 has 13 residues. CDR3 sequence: CASNLGSISPLHF. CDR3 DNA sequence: TGTGCCAGCAACCTGGGGAGTATTTCACCCCTCCACTTT. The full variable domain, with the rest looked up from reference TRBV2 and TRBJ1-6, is EPEVTQTPSHQVTQMGQEVILRCVPISNHLYFYWYRQILGQKVEFLVSFYNNEISEKSEIFDDQFSVERPDGSNFTLKIRSTKLEDSAMYFCASNLGSISPLHFGNGTRLTVT.

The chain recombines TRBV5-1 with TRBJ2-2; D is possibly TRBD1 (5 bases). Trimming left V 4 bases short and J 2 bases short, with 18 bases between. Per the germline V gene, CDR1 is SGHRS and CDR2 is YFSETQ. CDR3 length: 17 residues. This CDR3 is CASSHPQGFTNTGELFF. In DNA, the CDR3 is TGCGCCAGCAGCCACCCCCAGGGATTTACAAACACCGGGGAGCTGTTTTTT. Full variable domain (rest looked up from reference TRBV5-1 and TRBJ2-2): KAGVTQTPRYLIKTRGQQVTLSCSPISGHRSVSWYQQTPGQGLQFLFEYFSETQRNKGNFPGRFSGRQFSNSRSEMNVSTLELGDSALYLCASSHPQGFTNTGELFFGEGSRLTVL.

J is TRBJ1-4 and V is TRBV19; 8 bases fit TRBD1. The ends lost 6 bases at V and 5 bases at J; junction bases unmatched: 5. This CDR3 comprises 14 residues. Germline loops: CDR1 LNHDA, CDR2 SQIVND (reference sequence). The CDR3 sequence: CASSRTGRNEKLFF. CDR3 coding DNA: TGTGCCAGTAGCCGGACAGGGAGAAATGAAAAACTGTTTTTT. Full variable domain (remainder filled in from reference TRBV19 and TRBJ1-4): DGGITQSPKYLFRKEGQNVTLSCEQNLNHDAMYWYRQDPGQGLRLIYYSQIVNDFQKGDIAEGYSVSREKKESFPLTVTSAQKNPTAFYLCASSRTGRNEKLFFGSGTQLSVL.

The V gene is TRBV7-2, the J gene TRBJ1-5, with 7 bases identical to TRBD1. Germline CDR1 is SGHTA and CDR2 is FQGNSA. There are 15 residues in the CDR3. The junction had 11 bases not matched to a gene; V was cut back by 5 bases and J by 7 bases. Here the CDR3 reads CASSHRDRVGQPQHF. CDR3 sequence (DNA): TGTGCCAGCAGCCACCGAGACAGGGTCGGGCAGCCCCAGCATTTT.

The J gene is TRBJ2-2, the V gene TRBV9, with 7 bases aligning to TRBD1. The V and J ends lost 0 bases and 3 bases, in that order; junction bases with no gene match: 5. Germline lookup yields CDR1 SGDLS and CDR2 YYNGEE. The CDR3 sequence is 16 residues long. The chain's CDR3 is CASSVAQGLDTGELFF. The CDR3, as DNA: TGTGCCAGCAGCGTAGCACAGGGGCTAGACACCGGGGAGCTGTTTTTT. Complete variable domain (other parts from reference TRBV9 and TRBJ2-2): DSGVTQTPKHLITATGQRVTLRCSPRSGDLSVYWYQQSLDQGLQFLIQYYNGEERAKGNILERFSAQQFPDLHSELNLSSLELGDSALYFCASSVAQGLDTGELFFGEGSRLTVL.

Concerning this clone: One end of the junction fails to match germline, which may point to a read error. This CDR3 reads CAISEGLQGTQYF. DNA for the CDR3: TGTGCCATCAGTGAGGGGCTCCAAGGGACCCAGTACTTC. The V and J genes are TRBV10-3 and TRBJ2-5; D is uncertain. CDR1 ENHRY and CDR2 SYGVKD come from the germline V gene. This CDR3 contains 13 residues.

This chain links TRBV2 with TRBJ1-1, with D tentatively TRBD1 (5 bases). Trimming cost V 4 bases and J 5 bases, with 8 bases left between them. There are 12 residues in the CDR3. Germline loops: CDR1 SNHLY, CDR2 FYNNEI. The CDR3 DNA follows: TGTGCCAGCAGTGCGCAGGGAACTGAAGCTTTCTTT. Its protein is CASSAQGTEAFF.

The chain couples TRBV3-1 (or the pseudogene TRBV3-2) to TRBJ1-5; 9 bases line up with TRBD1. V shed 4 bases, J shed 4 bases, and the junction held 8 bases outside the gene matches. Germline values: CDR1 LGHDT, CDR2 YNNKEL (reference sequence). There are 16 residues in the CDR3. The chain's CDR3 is CASSLGTGLGNQPQHF. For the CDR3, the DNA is TGTGCCAGCAGCCTGGGGACAGGGCTAGGGAATCAGCCCCAGCATTTT.

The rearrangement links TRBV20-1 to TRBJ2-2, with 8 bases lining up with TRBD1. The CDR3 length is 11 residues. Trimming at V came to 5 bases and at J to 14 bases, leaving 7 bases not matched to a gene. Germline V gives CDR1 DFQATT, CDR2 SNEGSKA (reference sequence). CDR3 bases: TGCAGTGCTTCTCGACAGGGGCCCCTGTTTTTT. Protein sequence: CSASRQGPLFF.

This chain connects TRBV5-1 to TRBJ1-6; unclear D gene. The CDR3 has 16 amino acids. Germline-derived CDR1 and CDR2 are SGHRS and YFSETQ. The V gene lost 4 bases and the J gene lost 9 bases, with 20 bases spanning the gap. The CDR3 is CASSPSARATASPLHF. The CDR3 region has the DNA TGCGCCAGCAGCCCCTCGGCGAGGGCCACAGCTTCACCCCTCCACTTT.

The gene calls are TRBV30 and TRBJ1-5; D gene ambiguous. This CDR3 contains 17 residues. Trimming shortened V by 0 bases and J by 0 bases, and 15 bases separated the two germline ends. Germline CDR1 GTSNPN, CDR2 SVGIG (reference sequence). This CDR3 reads CAWSVGRRFTSNQPQHF. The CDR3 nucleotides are TGTGCCTGGAGTGTAGGTCGGAGGTTCACTAGCAATCAGCCCCAGCATTTT.

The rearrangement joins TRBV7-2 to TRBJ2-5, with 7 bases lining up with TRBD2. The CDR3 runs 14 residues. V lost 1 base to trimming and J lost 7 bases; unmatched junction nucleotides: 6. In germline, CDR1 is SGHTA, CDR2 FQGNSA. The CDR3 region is CASSLDGGGGTQYF. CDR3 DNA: TGTGCCAGCAGCTTAGACGGCGGGGGTGGGACCCAGTACTTC.

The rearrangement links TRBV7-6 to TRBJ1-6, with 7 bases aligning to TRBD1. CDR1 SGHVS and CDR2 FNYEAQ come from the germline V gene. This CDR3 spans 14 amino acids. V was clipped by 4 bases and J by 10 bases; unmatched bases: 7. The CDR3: CASSSRQGESPLHF. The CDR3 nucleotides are TGTGCCAGCAGCTCCCGACAGGGAGAGTCACCCCTCCACTTT. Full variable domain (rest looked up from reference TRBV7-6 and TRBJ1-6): GAGVSQSPRYKVTKRGQDVALRCDPISGHVSLYWYRQALGQGPEFLTYFNYEAQQDKSGLPNDRFSAERPEGSISTLTIQRTEQRDSAMYRCASSSRQGESPLHFGNGTRLTVT.

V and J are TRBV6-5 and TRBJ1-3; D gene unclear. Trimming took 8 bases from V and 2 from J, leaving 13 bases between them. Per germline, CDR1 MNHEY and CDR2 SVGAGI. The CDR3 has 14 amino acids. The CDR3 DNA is TGTGCCAGCCTGGCCGAGGAGCCTGGAAACACCATATATTTT. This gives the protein CASLAEEPGNTIYF.

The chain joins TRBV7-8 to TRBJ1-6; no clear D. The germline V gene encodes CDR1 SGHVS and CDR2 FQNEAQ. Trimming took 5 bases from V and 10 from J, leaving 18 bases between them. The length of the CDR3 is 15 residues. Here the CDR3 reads CASSPLDSRVSPLHF. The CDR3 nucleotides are TGTGCCAGCAGCCCCCTAGACTCCCGGGTATCACCCCTCCACTTT.

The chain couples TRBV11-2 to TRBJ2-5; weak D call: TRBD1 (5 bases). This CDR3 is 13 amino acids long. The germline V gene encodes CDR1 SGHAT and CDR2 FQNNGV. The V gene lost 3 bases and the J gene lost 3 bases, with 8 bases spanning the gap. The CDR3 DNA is TGTGCCAGCAGCTTTGTCAGGGAAGAGACCCAGTACTTC. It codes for CASSFVREETQYF.

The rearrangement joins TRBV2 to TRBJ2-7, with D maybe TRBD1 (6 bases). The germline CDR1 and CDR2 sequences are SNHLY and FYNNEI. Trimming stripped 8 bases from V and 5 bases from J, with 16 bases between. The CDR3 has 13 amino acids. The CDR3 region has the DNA TGTGCCAGCGAGTACACCAGGGGAGACGAGCAGTACTTC. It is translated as CASEYTRGDEQYF.